The clone carrying this T cell receptor beta chain was seen a few times. Researchers took RNA transcripts and amplified the TCR beta CDR3 regions from them. The study used the HTBI primer set for a first-round RT-PCR of the TCR CDR3. TCRdb itself ran the multiplex PCR reads through MiXCR, one entry per CDR3 protein. The sample carries about 480,000 distinct CDR3 sequences, approximately 15% recorded once. The data are from a study of T cells in Graves' hyperthyroidism and ophthalmopathy. The CDR3 has 15 amino acids. The V gene end was trimmed by 3 bases and the J gene end by 1 base; junction bases not matched to a gene: 6. CDR1 and CDR2 from the germline V gene are SGHRS and YFSETQ.

The receptor was derived from a woman aged 18-30 years with Graves' hyperthyroidism. The rearrangement joins TRBV5-1 to TRBJ1-1; TRBD1 aligns across 7 bases. The source material was blood. The CDR3 sequence: CASSSLQGPNTEAFF. The CDR3 coding sequence is TGCGCCAGCAGCTCGTTACAGGGGCCGAACACTGAAGCTTTCTTT.